This T cell receptor beta chain was sequenced for a study of neurological immune-mediated disorders. Study-level background: Relapsing-remitting patients made up most of the 34 multiple sclerosis patients, and secondary progressive patients made up 3.

Germline CDR1 is SQVTM and CDR2 is ANQGSEA. Trimming removed 5 bases from V and 6 bases from J, with 10 bases in between. The CDR3 is made up of 11 amino acids. Ten or more counts support this clonotype. Its cognate antigen is unknown. TCRdb re-analysed the 5' RACE reads in MiXCR, keeping a single row per CDR3 protein. The data contain about 10,000 distinct CDR3 sequences, around 21% of them singletons. Study conclusions and caveats: Sharing of CDR3 amino acid sequences among expanded clones across subjects was absent, suggesting private repertoires in all groups.

What was sequenced was CD8+ T cells from blood. J is TRBJ1-1 and V is TRBV29-1; D unclear. The source is a middle-aged woman with multiple sclerosis. CDR3 amino acids: CSVFWEAEAFF. As DNA, the CDR3 is TGCAGCGTTTTTTGGGAAGCTGAAGCTTTCTTT.